This T cell receptor (beta chain) was recovered during a study of blood T cells in healthy people across ages. At the level of the study: Per two T cells, template switching captured roughly one barcoded beta molecule.

Combining a sample-barcoded 5' primer with a J-beta primer mix, a second PCR ran for 7 to 11 cycles. Sequencing yielded, for each sample, at least 3 million paired-end reads carrying CDR3. Using its own MiXCR run on the 5' RACE reads, TCRdb lists one record per CDR3 protein. The sample gives roughly 800,000 distinct CDR3 sequences, about 34% of which show up once; approximately 13% is in the top ten. Germline loops: CDR1 MNHNY, CDR2 SVGAGI (reference sequence). This CDR3 has 10 amino acids. Trimming took off 4 bases at V and 7 bases at J, with 4 bases between the two ends. Study-wide findings and caveats: Unsorted PBMCs ruled out conclusive naive versus antigen-experienced comparison.

In regard to this clonotype: Antigen specificity is unknown.

The V call is TRBV6-6, the J call TRBJ2-5; no clear D gene. Sequences were obtained from blood. This sequence was found in a man aged 18 to 30 in good health. The CDR3 loop is CASSSGTQYF. The CDR3 DNA is TGTGCCAGCAGTTCGGGGACCCAGTACTTC.